This T cell receptor (beta chain) was observed in a study of OX40 agonist ivuxolimab in advanced cancers. Study details: Antecedent anti-PD-1, anti-PD-L1 or anti-CTLA-4 therapy was permissible, with under 50% having received some.

Study-wide results and caveats: Expansion of clones was among the lowest in partial responders at 0.1-3.0 mg/kg. CD8+ T cells (on average) carried more expanded clones than CD4+ T cells. CD4+ and CD8+ blood T cells expanded clonally by week 6 at 0.1 to 3.0 mg/kg.

Concerning this clone itself: Its antigen is as yet unknown.

TCRdb keeps only in-frame clones here, not all; method: immunoSEQ multiplex PCR. The sample has tens of thousands of clones, about 89% seen once. From germline, CDR1 is SQVTM and CDR2 ANQGSEA. This CDR3 has 15 amino acids. The V and J ends lost 6 bases and 5 bases, in that order; junction bases with no gene match: 9. Sequencing was performed on CD4+ or CD8+ T cells sorted from blood, taken in a trial of the OX40 agonist ivuxolimab. The chain joins TRBV29-1 to TRBJ2-5; 13 bases align to TRBD2. The clonotype originates from an adult with an advanced solid tumor such as melanoma, head and neck, liver or kidney cancer. The CDR3 DNA sequence: TGCAGCGTAGCTGGGACTAGCGGGATGTACGAGACCCAGTACTTC. It yields the protein CSVAGTSGMYETQYF. The variable domain in full, completed from reference TRBV29-1 and TRBJ2-5, reads SAVISQKPSRDICQRGTSLTIQCQVDSQVTMMFWYRQQPGQSLTLIATANQGSEATYESGFVIDKFPISRPNLTFSTLTVSNMSPEDSSIYLCSVAGTSGMYETQYFGPGTRLLVL.